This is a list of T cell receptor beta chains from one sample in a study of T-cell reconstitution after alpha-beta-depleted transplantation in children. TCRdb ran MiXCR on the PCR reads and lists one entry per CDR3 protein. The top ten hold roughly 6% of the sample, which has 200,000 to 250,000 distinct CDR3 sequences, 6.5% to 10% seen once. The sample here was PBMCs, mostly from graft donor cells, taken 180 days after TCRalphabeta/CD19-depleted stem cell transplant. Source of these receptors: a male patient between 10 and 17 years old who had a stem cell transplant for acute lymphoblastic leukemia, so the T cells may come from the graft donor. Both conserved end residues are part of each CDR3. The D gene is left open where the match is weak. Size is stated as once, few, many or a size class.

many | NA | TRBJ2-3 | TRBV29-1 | CSVEPQFTDTQYF | TGCAGCGTTGAACCCCAGTTCACAGATACGCAGTATTTT
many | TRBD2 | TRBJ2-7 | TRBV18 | CASSDGTSGPSQYF | TGTGCCAGCTCCGATGGGACTAGCGGACCGTCACAGTACTTC
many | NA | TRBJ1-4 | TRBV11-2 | CASGFAGSGSTALFF | TGTGCCAGCGGCTTCGCAGGGTCGGGGTCCACCGCGCTGTTTTTT
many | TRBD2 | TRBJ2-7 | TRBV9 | CASSPGIGGVSSGEQYF | TGTGCCAGCAGCCCCGGGATTGGGGGGGTATCGTCTGGAGAGCAGTACTTC
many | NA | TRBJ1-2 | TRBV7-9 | CASSLGTVGYGYTF | TGTGCCAGCAGCTTAGGGACAGTTGGCTATGGCTACACCTTC
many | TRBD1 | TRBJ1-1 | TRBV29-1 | CSGRGTGGSGNTEAFF | TGCAGCGGGCGGGGGACAGGGGGCTCTGGGAACACTGAAGCTTTCTTT
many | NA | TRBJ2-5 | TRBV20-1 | CSARGVSETQYF | TGCAGTGCTAGAGGGGTTTCAGAGACCCAGTACTTC
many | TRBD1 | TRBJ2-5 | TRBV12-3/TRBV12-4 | CASLDRGQETQYF | TGTGCCAGCCTGGACAGGGGGCAAGAGACCCAGTACTTC
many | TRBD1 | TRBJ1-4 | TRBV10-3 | CAISDRTGGNEKLFF | TGTGCCATCAGTGACAGGACAGGAGGAAATGAAAAACTGTTTTTT
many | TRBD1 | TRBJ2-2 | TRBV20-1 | CSASRPGTGNTGELFF | TGCAGTGCTAGTCGCCCCGGGACAGGCAACACCGGGGAGCTGTTTTTT
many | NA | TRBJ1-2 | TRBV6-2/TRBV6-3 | CASSYVAGNYGYTF | TGTGCCAGCAGTTACGTAGCCGGGAACTATGGCTACACCTTC
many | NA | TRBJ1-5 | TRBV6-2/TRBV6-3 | CASSYLRTAWDDSNQPQHF | TGTGCCAGCAGTTATCTCCGGACAGCCTGGGACGATAGCAATCAGCCCCAGCATTTT
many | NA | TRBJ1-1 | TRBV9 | CASSVSSAWNTEAFF | TGTGCCAGCAGCGTCAGCTCGGCGTGGAACACTGAAGCTTTCTTT
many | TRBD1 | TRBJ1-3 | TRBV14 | CASSRSTIQGPSGNTIYF | TGTGCCAGCAGTCGATCGACCATACAGGGGCCTTCTGGAAACACCATATATTTT
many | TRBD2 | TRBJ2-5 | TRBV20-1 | CSARTSGIGTQYF | TGCAGTGCTAGGACTAGCGGGATAGGGACCCAGTACTTC
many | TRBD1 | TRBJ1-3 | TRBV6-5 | CASTPGAGGDGNTIYF | TGTGCCAGCACCCCAGGGGCAGGGGGCGACGGAAACACCATATATTTT
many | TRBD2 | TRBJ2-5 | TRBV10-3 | CAISMGLAVKETQYF | TGTGCCATCAGTATGGGACTAGCGGTAAAAGAGACCCAGTACTTC
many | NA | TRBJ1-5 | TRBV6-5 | CASSYSRMTHQPQHF | TGTGCCAGCAGTTACTCTCGGATGACTCATCAGCCCCAGCATTTT
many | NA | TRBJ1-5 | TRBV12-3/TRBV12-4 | CASADGLPNQPQHF | TGTGCCAGCGCCGATGGGCTCCCCAATCAGCCCCAGCATTTT
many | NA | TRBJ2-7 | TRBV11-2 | CASSPRALGIHEQYF | TGTGCCAGCAGCCCACGGGCCTTAGGTATCCACGAGCAGTACTTC
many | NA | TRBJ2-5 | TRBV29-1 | CSATLYQETQYF | TGCAGCGCCACACTCTACCAAGAGACCCAGTACTTC
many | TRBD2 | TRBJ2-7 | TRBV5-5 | CASSSRLAGSYEQYF | TGTGCCAGCAGCTCTCGACTAGCGGGGTCCTACGAGCAGTACTTC
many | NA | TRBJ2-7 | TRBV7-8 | CASSFLLAGFYEQYF | TGTGCCAGCAGCTTCCTCCTGGCAGGGTTCTACGAGCAGTACTTC